This TCR beta chain was observed in a study of T cell responses to AZD1222 COVID-19 vaccine. Study-level findings and limits: Recipients of AZD1222 seropositive at baseline numbered only 6 or 7. Donors were mostly white British, more females; clonal diversity possibly underestimated. Spike as a whole was targeted by vaccine-associated CD4 TCRs, dominant at 160-218 and 743-854. It was only after the peak T cell response that any repertoires were sampled.

In regard to this clone: Its antigen is not identified.

Trimming took off 4 bases at V and 3 bases at J, with 15 bases between the two ends. The CDR3 has 16 residues. Libraries were prepared by immunoSEQ multiplex PCR; TCRdb keeps only in-frame clonotypes and omits some of them. The sample has about 47,000 clones; about 80% are singletons. The sample here was peripheral blood, taken 28 days after the second dose of the MenACWY control vaccine. The source of this sequence is an adult who received the MenACWY meningococcal vaccine as a control. The J gene is TRBJ2-2, the V gene TRBV23-1, with no clear D. TRBV23-1 is reported as an ORF; its role is uncertain. This CDR3 reads CASSPGQATYTGELFF. CDR3 sequence (DNA): TGCGCCAGCAGTCCCGGCCAGGCAACTTACACCGGGGAGCTGTTTTTT.